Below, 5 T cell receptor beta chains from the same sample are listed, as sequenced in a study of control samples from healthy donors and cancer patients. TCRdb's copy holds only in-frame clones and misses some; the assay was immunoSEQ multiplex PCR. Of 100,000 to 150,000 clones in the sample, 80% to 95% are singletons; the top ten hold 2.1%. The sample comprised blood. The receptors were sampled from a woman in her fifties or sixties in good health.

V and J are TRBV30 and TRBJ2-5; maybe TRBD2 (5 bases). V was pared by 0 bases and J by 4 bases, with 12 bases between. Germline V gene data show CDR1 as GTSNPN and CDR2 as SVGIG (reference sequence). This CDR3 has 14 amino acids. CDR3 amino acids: CAWSVRGLGETQYF. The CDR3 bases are TGTGCCTGGAGTGTACGAGGGTTGGGAGAGACCCAGTACTTC.

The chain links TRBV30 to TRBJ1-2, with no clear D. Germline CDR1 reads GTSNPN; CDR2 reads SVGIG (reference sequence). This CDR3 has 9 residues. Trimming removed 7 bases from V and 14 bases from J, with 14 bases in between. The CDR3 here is CASFPAGTF. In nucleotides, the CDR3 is TGTGCCTCATTTCCGGCGGGGACCTTC. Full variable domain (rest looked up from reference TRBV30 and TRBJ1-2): SQTIHQWPATLVQPVGSPLSLECTVEGTSNPNLYWYRQAAGRGLQLLFYSVGIGQISSEVPQNLSASRPQDRQFILSSKKLLLSDSGFYLCASFPAGTFGSGTRLTVV.

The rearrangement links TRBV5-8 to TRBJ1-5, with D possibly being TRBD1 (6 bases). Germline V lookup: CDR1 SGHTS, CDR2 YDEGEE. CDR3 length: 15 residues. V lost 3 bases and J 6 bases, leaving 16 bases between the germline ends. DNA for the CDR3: TGTGCCAGCAGCTCTTCTGACAGGCTGGGTCAGCCCCAGCATTTT. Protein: CASSSSDRLGQPQHF.

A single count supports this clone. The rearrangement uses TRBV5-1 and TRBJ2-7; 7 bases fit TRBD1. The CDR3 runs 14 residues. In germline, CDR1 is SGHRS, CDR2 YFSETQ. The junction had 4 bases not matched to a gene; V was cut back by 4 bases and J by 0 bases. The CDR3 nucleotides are TGCGCCAGCAGCCCCGGGACAGCCTCCTACGAGCAGTACTTC. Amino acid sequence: CASSPGTASYEQYF.

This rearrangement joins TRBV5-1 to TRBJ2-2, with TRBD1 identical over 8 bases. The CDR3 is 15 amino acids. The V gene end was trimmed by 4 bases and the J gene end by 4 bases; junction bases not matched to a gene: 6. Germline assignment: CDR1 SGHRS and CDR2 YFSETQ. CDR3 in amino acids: CASSDQGASTGELFF. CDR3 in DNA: TGCGCCAGCAGCGACCAGGGGGCGAGCACCGGGGAGCTGTTTTTT.